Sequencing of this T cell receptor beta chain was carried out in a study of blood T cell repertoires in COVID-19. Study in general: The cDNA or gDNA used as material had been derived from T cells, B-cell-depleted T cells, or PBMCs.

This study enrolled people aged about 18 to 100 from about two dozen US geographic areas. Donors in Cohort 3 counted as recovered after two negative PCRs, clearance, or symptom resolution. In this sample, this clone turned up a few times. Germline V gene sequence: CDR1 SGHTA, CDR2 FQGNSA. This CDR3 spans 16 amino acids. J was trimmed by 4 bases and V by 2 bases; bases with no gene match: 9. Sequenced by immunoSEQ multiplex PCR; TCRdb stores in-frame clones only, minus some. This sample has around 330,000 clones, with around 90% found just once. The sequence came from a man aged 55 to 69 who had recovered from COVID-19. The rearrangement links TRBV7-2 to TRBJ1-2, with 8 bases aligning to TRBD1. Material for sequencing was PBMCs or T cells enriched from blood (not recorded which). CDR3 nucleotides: TGTGCCAGCAGCTTACCGGGACAGGCGGATCTCTATGGCTACACCTTC. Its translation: CASSLPGQADLYGYTF.